These T cell receptor beta chains were read from a single sample in a study of blood T cell repertoires in COVID-19. Using immunoSEQ multiplex PCR, the repertoire was profiled, and TCRdb retains in-frame clones only, with some absent. The sample records some 240,000 clones, around 83% being singletons. Sequencing was done on a sample of peripheral blood. The receptors were gathered from a woman in her thirties or forties who had recovered from COVID-19. Each CDR3 is given with its conserved first and last residue. A D gene is named only where the DNA matches it firmly. Only part of the rows carry a size: once, few, many, or a class if the clone is expanded.

cdr3_length,clone_size,d_call,v_call,j_call,cdr3_aa,cdr3_nt
15,-,TRBD1,TRBV11-2,TRBJ2-2,CASSPQGIGTGELFF,TGTGCCAGCAGCCCACAGGGGATCGGCACCGGGGAGCTGTTTTTT
19,few,TRBD1,TRBV7-8,TRBJ2-4,CASSSSGTGLKLAKNIQYF,TGTGCCAGCAGCTCATCCGGGACAGGTTTAAAACTAGCCAAAAACATTCAGTACTTC
15,-,-,TRBV7-6,TRBJ2-1,CASSLVWGGLYEQFF,TGTGCCAGCAGCTTAGTGTGGGGGGGCCTTTATGAGCAGTTCTTC
12,-,-,TRBV4-1,TRBJ2-5,CASSHTGETQYF,TGCGCCAGCAGCCATACTGGAGAGACCCAGTACTTC
15,-,-,TRBV10-3,TRBJ2-3,CAISELEAAGDTQYF,TGTGCCATCAGTGAGCTCGAAGCGGCAGGAGATACGCAGTATTTT
11,-,-,TRBV20-1,TRBJ1-3,CSASRGNTIYF,TGCAGTGCTAGCAGGGGAAACACCATATATTTT
13,-,TRBD2,TRBV2,TRBJ2-1,CASSLPSGDWQFF,TGTGCCAGCAGTTTGCCTAGCGGGGACTGGCAGTTCTTC
13,few,-,TRBV19,TRBJ1-5,CATLEDGIEPQHF,TGTGCTACGCTAGAGGACGGGATTGAGCCCCAGCATTTT
14,-,-,TRBV28,TRBJ1-2,CASSPYGQNYGYTF,TGTGCCAGCAGTCCGTACGGACAGAACTATGGCTACACCTTC
14,-,TRBD2,TRBV9,TRBJ2-7,CASSEAGDPYEQYF,TGTGCCAGCAGCGAGGCGGGAGATCCCTACGAGCAGTACTTC
20,-,TRBD1,TRBV14,TRBJ2-3,CASSQVSFQGARPGTDTQYF,TGTGCCAGCAGCCAAGTGTCTTTCCAGGGGGCCAGGCCCGGCACAGATACGCAGTATTTT
15,few,-,TRBV4-1,TRBJ1-2,CASSQELAGVYGYTF,TGCGCCAGCAGCCAAGAGTTGGCAGGGGTTTATGGCTACACCTTC
12,once,-,TRBV12-3/TRBV12-4,TRBJ2-7,CASSLHSGEQYF,TGTGCCAGCAGTTTACATTCGGGAGAGCAGTACTTC
15,-,-,TRBV18,TRBJ2-2,CATHLGDANTGELFF,TGTGCCACGCATCTGGGAGACGCGAACACCGGGGAGCTGTTTTTT
15,-,TRBD1,TRBV2,TRBJ2-1,CASTKTGGGFDEQFF,TGTGCCAGCACTAAGACAGGGGGGGGCTTCGATGAGCAGTTCTTC
14,-,TRBD2,TRBV5-1,TRBJ2-5,CASSLGLVQETQYF,TGCGCCAGCAGCCTGGGACTAGTACAAGAGACCCAGTACTTC
16,few,TRBD2,TRBV29-1,TRBJ2-3,CSPPPGLAGVTDTQYF,TGCAGCCCCCCCCCGGGACTAGCGGGGGTAACAGATACGCAGTATTTT
15,-,-,TRBV9,TRBJ2-7,CASSAGDGSSYEQYF,TGTGCCAGCAGCGCCGGGGACGGGAGCTCCTACGAGCAGTACTTC
14,-,TRBD1,TRBV29-1,TRBJ1-1,CSVEGTGGVTEAFF,TGCAGCGTTGAAGGGACAGGGGGCGTCACTGAAGCTTTCTTT
13,-,-,TRBV12-3/TRBV12-4,TRBJ2-1,CASSFPGFWEQFF,TGTGCCAGCAGTTTCCCCGGGTTCTGGGAGCAGTTCTTC
11,-,-,TRBV12-3/TRBV12-4,TRBJ1-1,CASNTNTEAFF,TGTGCCAGCAATACTAACACTGAAGCTTTCTTT
15,once,-,TRBV9,TRBJ2-7,CASSVAAGVVNEQYF,TGTGCCAGCAGCGTAGCTGCAGGGGTCGTCAACGAGCAGTACTTC
13,-,-,TRBV11-3,TRBJ1-3,CASSLISGNTIYF,TGTGCCAGCAGTCTAATCTCTGGAAACACCATATATTTT
15,-,-,TRBV7-2,TRBJ1-1,CASSFQGGARTEAFF,TGTGCCAGCAGCTTCCAAGGGGGGGCGCGGACTGAAGCTTTCTTT
12,-,-,TRBV3-1/TRBV3-2,TRBJ2-3,CASSQVSDTQYF,TGTGCCAGCAGCCAAGTCTCAGATACGCAGTATTTT
12,-,-,TRBV19,TRBJ2-2,CASRTDTGELFF,TGTGCCAGTAGAACGGACACCGGGGAGCTGTTTTTT
15,-,-,TRBV11-2,TRBJ2-7,CASSNDREASYEQYF,TGTGCCAGCAGCAATGACAGGGAGGCCTCCTACGAGCAGTACTTC
12,-,-,TRBV20-1,TRBJ2-2,CSASGTAGELFF,TGCAGTGCTAGTGGCACAGCCGGGGAGCTGTTTTTT
17,-,TRBD1,TRBV5-4,TRBJ2-2,CASSPMNRQGASGELFF,TGTGCCAGCAGCCCGATGAATCGACAGGGGGCGTCCGGGGAGCTGTTTTTT
14,few,-,TRBV6-6,TRBJ1-6,CASSYERYNSPLHF,TGTGCCAGCAGTTACGAGAGATATAATTCACCCCTCCACTTT
15,-,TRBD1,TRBV11-2,TRBJ1-5,CASSGQGAKDQPQHF,TGTGCCAGCAGCGGACAGGGGGCTAAGGATCAGCCCCAGCATTTT
13,-,TRBD1,TRBV6-5,TRBJ1-2,CASSRQGAGGYTF,TGTGCCAGCAGTCGACAGGGGGCGGGTGGCTACACCTTC
13,-,-,TRBV5-1,TRBJ2-2,CASSQQGTGELFF,TGCGCCAGCAGTCAGCAGGGCACCGGGGAGCTGTTTTTT
15,-,TRBD1,TRBV7-9,TRBJ2-7,CASSPGQAYSYEQYF,TGTGCCAGCAGCCCGGGACAGGCCTACTCCTACGAGCAGTACTTC
12,-,-,TRBV2,TRBJ1-2,CASRAQEGGYTF,TGTGCCAGCAGGGCCCAAGAGGGTGGCTACACCTTC
12,-,-,TRBV2,TRBJ2-3,CASRAATDTQYF,TGTGCCAGCAGGGCGGCCACAGATACGCAGTATTTT
15,-,TRBD1,TRBV19,TRBJ1-5,CASSRQGSSNQPQHF,TGTGCCAGTAGCCGACAGGGTAGTAGCAATCAGCCCCAGCATTTT
14,-,-,TRBV18,TRBJ1-1,CASSEQSGSSEAFF,TGTGCCAGCTCAGAACAATCAGGGTCGAGTGAAGCTTTCTTT
15,-,-,TRBV30,TRBJ1-1,CAWSGSGGPHTEAFF,TGTGCCTGGAGTGGTTCGGGGGGCCCGCACACTGAAGCTTTCTTT
12,-,-,TRBV11-3,TRBJ2-2,CASSPAAGELFF,TGTGCCAGCAGCCCCGCGGCCGGGGAGCTGTTTTTT
14,-,TRBD1,TRBV5-5,TRBJ1-4,CASSSGQGGEKLFF,TGTGCCAGCAGCTCAGGACAGGGCGGAGAAAAACTGTTTTTT
15,-,-,TRBV29-1,TRBJ2-7,CSVRYGGGSSYEQYF,TGCAGCGTGAGGTACGGGGGTGGGAGCTCCTACGAGCAGTACTTC
16,once,TRBD2,TRBV10-1,TRBJ2-5,CASSEALAGGQETQYF,TGCGCCAGCAGTGAGGCGCTAGCGGGGGGGCAAGAGACCCAGTACTTC
16,-,TRBD1,TRBV6-2/TRBV6-3,TRBJ2-3,CASSYSEDRGTDTQYF,TGTGCCAGCAGTTACTCGGAGGACAGGGGGACAGATACGCAGTATTTT
13,-,-,TRBV3-1/TRBV3-2,TRBJ2-7,CASSQSGSYEQYF,TGTGCCAGCAGCCAAAGTGGGAGCTACGAGCAGTACTTC